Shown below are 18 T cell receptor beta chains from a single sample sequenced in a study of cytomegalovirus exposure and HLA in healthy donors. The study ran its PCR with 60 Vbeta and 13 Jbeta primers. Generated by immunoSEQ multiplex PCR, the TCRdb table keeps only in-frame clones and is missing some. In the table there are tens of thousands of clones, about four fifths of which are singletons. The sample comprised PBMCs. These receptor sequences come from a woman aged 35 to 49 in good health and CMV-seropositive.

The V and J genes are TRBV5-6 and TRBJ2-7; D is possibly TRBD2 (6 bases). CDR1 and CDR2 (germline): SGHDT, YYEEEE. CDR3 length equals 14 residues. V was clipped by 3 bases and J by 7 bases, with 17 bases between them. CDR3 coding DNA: TGTGCCAGCAGCTCGGAATCCGGGGGACGGGAGCAGTACTTC. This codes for CASSSESGGREQYF.

The CDR3 spells CSVRQGENQPQHF. CDR3 bases: TGCAGCGTTCGGCAGGGCGAAAATCAGCCCCAGCATTTT. The chain employs TRBV29-1 and TRBJ1-5, with D tentatively TRBD1 (5 bases). V lost 5 bases and J 4 bases, leaving 12 bases between the germline ends. The germline V gene encodes CDR1 SQVTM and CDR2 ANQGSEA. The CDR3 has 13 amino acids.

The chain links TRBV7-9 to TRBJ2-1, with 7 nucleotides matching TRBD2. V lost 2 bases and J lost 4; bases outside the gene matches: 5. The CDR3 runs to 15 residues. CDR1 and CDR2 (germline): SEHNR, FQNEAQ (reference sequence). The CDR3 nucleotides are TGTGCCAGCAGCTTAAGCCCTAGCGGATACAATGAGCAGTTCTTC. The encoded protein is CASSLSPSGYNEQFF. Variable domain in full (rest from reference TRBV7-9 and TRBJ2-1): DTGVSQNPRHKITKRGQNVTFRCDPISEHNRLYWYRQTLGQGPEFLTYFQNEAQLEKSRLLSDRFSAERPKGSFSTLEIQRTEQGDSAMYLCASSLSPSGYNEQFFGPGTRLTVL.

The CDR3: CASSLTGSFFTYGYTF. CDR3 DNA: TGTGCCAGCAGTTTGACAGGGTCATTCTTCACTTATGGCTACACCTTC. The chain joins TRBV27 to TRBJ1-2, with 7 bases aligning to TRBD1. V gave up 3 bases and J gave up 5 bases; unmatched junction bases: 12. CDR3 length equals 16 residues. From germline, CDR1 is MNHEY and CDR2 SMNVEV (reference sequence).

The CDR3 region is CSVVHLYEQYF. DNA for the CDR3: TGCAGCGTTGTACATCTCTACGAGCAGTACTTC. V gene TRBV29-1 combines with J gene TRBJ2-7; D gene ambiguous. V shed 4 bases and J shed 3 bases, with 7 bases lying between them. This CDR3 is built from 11 residues. The V gene's germline CDR1 is SQVTM and CDR2 ANQGSEA.

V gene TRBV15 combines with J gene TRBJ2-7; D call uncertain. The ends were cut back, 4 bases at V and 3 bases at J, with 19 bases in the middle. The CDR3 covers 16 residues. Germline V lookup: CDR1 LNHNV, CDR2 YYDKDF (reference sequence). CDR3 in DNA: TGTGCCACCAGCACGGGTGAAACGAATTACCTCTACGAGCAGTACTTC. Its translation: CATSTGETNYLYEQYF.

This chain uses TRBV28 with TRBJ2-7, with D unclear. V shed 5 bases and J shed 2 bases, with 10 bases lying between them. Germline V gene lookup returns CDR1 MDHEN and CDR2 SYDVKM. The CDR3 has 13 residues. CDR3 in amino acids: CASSPPPTYEQYF. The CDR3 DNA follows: TGTGCCAGCAGTCCCCCCCCCACCTACGAGCAGTACTTC.

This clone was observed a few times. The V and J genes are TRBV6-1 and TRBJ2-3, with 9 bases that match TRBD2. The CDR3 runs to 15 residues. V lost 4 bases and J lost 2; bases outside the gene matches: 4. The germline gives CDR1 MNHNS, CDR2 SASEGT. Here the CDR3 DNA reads TGTGCCAGCAGTGGGACTAGCGTACCCACAGATACGCAGTATTTT. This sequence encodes CASSGTSVPTDTQYF.

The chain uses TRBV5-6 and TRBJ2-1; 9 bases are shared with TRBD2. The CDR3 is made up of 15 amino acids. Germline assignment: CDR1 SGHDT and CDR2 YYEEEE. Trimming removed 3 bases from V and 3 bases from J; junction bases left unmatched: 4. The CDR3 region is CASSSLAGDYNEQFF. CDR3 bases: TGTGCCAGCAGCTCGTTAGCGGGAGACTACAATGAGCAGTTCTTC.

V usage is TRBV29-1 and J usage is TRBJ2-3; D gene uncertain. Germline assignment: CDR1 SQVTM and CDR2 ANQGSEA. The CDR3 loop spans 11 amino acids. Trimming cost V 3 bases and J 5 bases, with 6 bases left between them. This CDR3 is CSVDEQDTQYF. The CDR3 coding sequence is TGCAGCGTTGACGAACAAGATACGCAGTATTTT.

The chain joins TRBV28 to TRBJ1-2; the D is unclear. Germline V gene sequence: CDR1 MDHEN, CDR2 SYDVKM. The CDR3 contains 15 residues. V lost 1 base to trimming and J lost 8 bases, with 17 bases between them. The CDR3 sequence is CASSLSSPYAYGYTF. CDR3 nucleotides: TGTGCCAGCAGTTTATCGAGCCCCTACGCTTACGGCTACACCTTC.

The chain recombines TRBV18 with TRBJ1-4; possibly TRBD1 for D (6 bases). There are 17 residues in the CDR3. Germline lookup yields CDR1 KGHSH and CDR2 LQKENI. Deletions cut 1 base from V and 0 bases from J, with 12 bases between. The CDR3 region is CASSPRWTETTNEKLFF. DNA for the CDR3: TGTGCCAGCTCACCACGATGGACAGAAACAACTAATGAAAAACTGTTTTTT.

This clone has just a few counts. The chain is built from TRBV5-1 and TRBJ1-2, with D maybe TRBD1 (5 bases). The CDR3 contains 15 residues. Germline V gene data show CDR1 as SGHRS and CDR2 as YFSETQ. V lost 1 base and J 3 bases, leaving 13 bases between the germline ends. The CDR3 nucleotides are TGCGCCAGCAGCTTGAGGGGTCAGGAATACTATGGCTACACCTTC. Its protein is CASSLRGQEYYGYTF.

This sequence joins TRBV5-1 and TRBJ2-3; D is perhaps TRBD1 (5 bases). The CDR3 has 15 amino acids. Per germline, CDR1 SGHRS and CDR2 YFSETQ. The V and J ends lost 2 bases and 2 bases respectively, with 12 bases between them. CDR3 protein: CASSFTGPLTDTQYF. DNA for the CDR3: TGCGCCAGCAGCTTCACAGGACCCCTCACAGATACGCAGTATTTT.

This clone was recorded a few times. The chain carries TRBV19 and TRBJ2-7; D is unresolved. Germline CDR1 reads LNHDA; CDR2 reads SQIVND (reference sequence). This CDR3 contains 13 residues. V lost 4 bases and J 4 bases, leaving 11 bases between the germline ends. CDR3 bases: TGTGCCAGTAGTAAGACGGTCGGGTACGAGCAGTACTTC. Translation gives CASSKTVGYEQYF.

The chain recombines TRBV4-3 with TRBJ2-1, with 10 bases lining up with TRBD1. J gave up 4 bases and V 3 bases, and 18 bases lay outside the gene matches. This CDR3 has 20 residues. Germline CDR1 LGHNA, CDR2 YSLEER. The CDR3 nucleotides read TGCGCCAGCAGCCAGAAACCGTCTTTCTCCCCGGGACAGGGGTACAATGAGCAGTTCTTC. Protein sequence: CASSQKPSFSPGQGYNEQFF.

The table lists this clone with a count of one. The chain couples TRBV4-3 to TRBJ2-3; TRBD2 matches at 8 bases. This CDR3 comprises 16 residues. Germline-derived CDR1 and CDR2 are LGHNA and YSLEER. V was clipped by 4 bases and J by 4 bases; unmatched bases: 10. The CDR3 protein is CASSRLAGGGPDTQYF. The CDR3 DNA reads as TGCGCCAGCAGCCGATTGGCGGGGGGAGGGCCAGATACGCAGTATTTT.

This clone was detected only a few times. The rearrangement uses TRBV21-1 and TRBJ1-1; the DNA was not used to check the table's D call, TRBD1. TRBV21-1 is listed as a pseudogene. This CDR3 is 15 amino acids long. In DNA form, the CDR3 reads TGTGCCAGCAGCCAAAGACAGGGGTTAAACACTGAAGCTTTCTTT. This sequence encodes CASSQRQGLNTEAFF.